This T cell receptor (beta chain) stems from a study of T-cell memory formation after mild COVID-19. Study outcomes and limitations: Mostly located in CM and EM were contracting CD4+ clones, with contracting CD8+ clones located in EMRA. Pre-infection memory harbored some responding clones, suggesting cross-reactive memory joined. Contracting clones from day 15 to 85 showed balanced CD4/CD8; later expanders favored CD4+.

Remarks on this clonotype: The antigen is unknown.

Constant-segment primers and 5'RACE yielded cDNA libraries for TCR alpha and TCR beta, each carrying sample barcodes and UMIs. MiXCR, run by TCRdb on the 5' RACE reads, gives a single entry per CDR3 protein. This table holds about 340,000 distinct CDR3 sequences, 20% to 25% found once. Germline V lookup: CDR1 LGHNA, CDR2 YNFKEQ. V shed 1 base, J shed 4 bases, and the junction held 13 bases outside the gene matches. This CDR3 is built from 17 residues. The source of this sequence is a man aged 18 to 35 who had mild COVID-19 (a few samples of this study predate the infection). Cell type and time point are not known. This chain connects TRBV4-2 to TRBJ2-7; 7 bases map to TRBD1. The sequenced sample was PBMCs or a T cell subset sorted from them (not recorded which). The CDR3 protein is CASSQASRTGLLYEQYF. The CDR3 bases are TGTGCCAGCAGCCAAGCGTCACGGACAGGACTTTTGTACGAGCAGTACTTC.